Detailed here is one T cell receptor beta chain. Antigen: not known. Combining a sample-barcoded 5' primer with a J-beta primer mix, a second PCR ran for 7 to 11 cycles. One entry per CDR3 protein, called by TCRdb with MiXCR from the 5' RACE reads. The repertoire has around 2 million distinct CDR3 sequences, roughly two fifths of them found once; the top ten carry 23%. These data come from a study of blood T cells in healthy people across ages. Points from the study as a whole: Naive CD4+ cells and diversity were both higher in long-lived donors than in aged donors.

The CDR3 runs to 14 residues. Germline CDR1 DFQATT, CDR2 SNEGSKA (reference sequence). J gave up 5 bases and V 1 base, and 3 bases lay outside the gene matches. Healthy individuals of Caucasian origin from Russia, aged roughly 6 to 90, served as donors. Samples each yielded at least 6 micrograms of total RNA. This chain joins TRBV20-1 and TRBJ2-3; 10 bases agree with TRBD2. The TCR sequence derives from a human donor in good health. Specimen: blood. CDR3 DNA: TGCAGTGCTAGAGCGGGACTAGCGATAGATACGCAGTATTTT. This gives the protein CSARAGLAIDTQYF.